A single sample is the source of the 12 T cell receptor beta chains below, sequenced in a study of radiation and T cells in renal cell carcinoma. Time point of the sample: blood 2 weeks post-SBRT. Stated treatment: 15 Gy SBRT to primary tumor, nephrectomy 4 weeks later. Assay: immunoSEQ multiplex PCR; the TCRdb copy retains only in-frame clones and omits some. The sample holds fewer than 90,000 clones, 80% to 90% seen once. The sequences come from blood, collected from a patient whose treatment included radiotherapy and nephrectomy. These receptors were taken from a woman aged 45-60 years with renal cell carcinoma.

The rearrangement uses TRBV7-2 and TRBJ2-7, with 12 positions matching TRBD2. The CDR3 sequence is 15 residues long. J gave up 2 bases and V 4 bases, and 3 bases lay outside the gene matches. Germline CDR1 reads SGHTA; CDR2 reads FQGNSA. The CDR3 bases are TGTGCCAGCAGCTCTAGCGGGAGGGCCCCCTACGAGCAGTACTTC. Protein: CASSSSGRAPYEQYF.

This chain connects TRBV10-3 to TRBJ2-1; D may correspond to TRBD1 or TRBD2 (7 bases each). CDR1 and CDR2 from the germline V gene are ENHRY and SYGVKD. The V gene lost 4 bases and the J gene lost 0 bases, with 13 bases spanning the gap. The CDR3 consists of 16 residues. This CDR3 is CAISGKRDSSYNEQFF. CDR3 coding DNA: TGTGCCATCAGTGGGAAGCGGGACAGCTCCTACAATGAGCAGTTCTTC.

The J gene is TRBJ1-5, the V gene TRBV30; D ambiguous. The CDR3 has 15 amino acids. Germline CDR1 is GTSNPN and CDR2 is SVGIG (reference sequence). V was clipped by 3 bases and J by 5 bases, with 17 bases between them. The CDR3: CAWSPRGRVYQPQHF. The CDR3 DNA is TGTGCCTGGAGCCCCCGCGGAAGGGTATATCAGCCCCAGCATTTT.

This sequence joins TRBV6-6 and TRBJ2-7; 7 bases map to TRBD1. Germline V lookup: CDR1 MNHNY, CDR2 SVGAGI (reference sequence). The V segment lost 6 bases and the J segment 1 base; nucleotides outside the gene matches: 6. The CDR3 consists of 14 residues. CDR3 DNA: TGTGCCAGCAGAAAAGGGACAGTATCCTACGAGCAGTACTTC. Encoded protein: CASRKGTVSYEQYF.

The chain combines TRBV12-5 with TRBJ1-1; unclear D gene. Per the germline V gene, CDR1 is LGHNT and CDR2 is FRNRAP. The CDR3 runs 15 residues. V shed 2 bases and J shed 0 bases, with 10 bases lying between them. The CDR3 spells CASGLTLTVNTEAFF. CDR3 DNA sequence: TGTGCTAGTGGTTTGACACTAACAGTGAACACTGAAGCTTTCTTT.

The V call is TRBV2, the J call TRBJ1-4, with D hard to call. Germline CDR1 and CDR2: SNHLY and FYNNEI. The germline V and J ends were trimmed by 4 bases and 2 bases, with 14 bases remaining between them. The CDR3 is 16 residues long. DNA for the CDR3: TGTGCCAGCAGTGCGGACTCCCTAGGGACTAATGAAAAACTGTTTTTT. Translated, it gives CASSADSLGTNEKLFF. The full variable domain, its missing parts supplied by reference TRBV2 and TRBJ1-4, is EPEVTQTPSHQVTQMGQEVILRCVPISNHLYFYWYRQILGQKVEFLVSFYNNEISEKSEIFDDQFSVERPDGSNFTLKIRSTKLEDSAMYFCASSADSLGTNEKLFFGSGTQLSVL.

The V gene is TRBV28, the J gene TRBJ1-5; TRBD1 is a possible D gene (6 bases). Germline V gene sequence: CDR1 MDHEN, CDR2 SYDVKM. V lost 8 bases and J 0 bases, leaving 14 bases between the germline ends. The CDR3 is made up of 15 amino acids. This CDR3 is CASLSWTASNQPQHF. The CDR3 region has the DNA TGTGCCAGCCTATCCTGGACAGCTAGCAATCAGCCCCAGCATTTT.

V usage is TRBV7-9 and J usage is TRBJ2-1, with D unclear. CDR3 length equals 15 residues. The ends were cut back, 2 bases at V and 5 bases at J, with 13 bases in the middle. The germline V gene has CDR1 SEHNR and CDR2 FQNEAQ (reference sequence). The CDR3 nucleotides read TGTGCCAGCAGCTTAATGGGGTCGACGCACAATGAGCAGTTCTTC. Translating it yields CASSLMGSTHNEQFF.

The V and J genes are TRBV27 and TRBJ1-1; D gene ambiguous. The V gene lost 0 bases and the J gene lost 3 bases, with 11 bases spanning the gap. The CDR3 sequence is 15 residues long. Per germline, CDR1 MNHEY and CDR2 SMNVEV (reference sequence). The CDR3 here is CASSLSSRLYTEAFF. The CDR3 nucleotides are TGTGCCAGCAGTTTATCAAGCAGACTTTACACTGAAGCTTTCTTT.

The chain uses TRBV19 and TRBJ2-4, with D possibly matching TRBD1 (6 bases). From germline, CDR1 is LNHDA and CDR2 SQIVND (reference sequence). The CDR3 extends over 13 amino acids. V dropped 4 bases and J dropped 12 bases, with 16 bases sitting between them. The CDR3 loop is CASSRADRKGQYF. CDR3 nucleotide sequence: TGTGCCAGTAGTAGAGCAGACAGGAAAGGTCAGTACTTC. Drawing the rest from reference TRBV19 and TRBJ2-4, the complete variable domain is DGGITQSPKYLFRKEGQNVTLSCEQNLNHDAMYWYRQDPGQGLRLIYYSQIVNDFQKGDIAEGYSVSREKKESFPLTVTSAQKNPTAFYLCASSRADRKGQYFGAGTRLSVL.

This clone has only one observation. The rearrangement links TRBV2 to TRBJ2-7, with D possibly being TRBD1 or TRBD2 (6 bases each). The germline V gene encodes CDR1 SNHLY and CDR2 FYNNEI. This CDR3 has 17 amino acids. With 1 base removed from V and 5 bases from J, the gap between germline ends came to 21 bases. The CDR3 DNA follows: TGTGCCAGCAGTGAAGAAGCGATGGCAACGGGGGCCCACGAGCAGTACTTC. Amino acids: CASSEEAMATGAHEQYF.

The chain carries TRBV6-5 and TRBJ2-7, with 11 bases aligning to TRBD1. Trimming removed 7 bases from V and 6 bases from J; junction bases left unmatched: 11. CDR1 is MNHEY and CDR2 is SVGAGI in the germline V gene. The CDR3 is 15 amino acids. Written as DNA, the CDR3 is TGTGCCAGCACCGAACGCTCGGACAGGGGGCCCGAGCAGTACTTC. Translated, it gives CASTERSDRGPEQYF.